This T cell receptor (beta chain) originates from a study of blood T cell repertoires in COVID-19. As processed by the authors: Estimated nucleated cell counts came from reference gene primer amplification. Repertoires were generated with immunoSEQ multiplex PCR, while TCRdb's copy carries only in-frame clones and drops some. Clone size and V and J calls were adopted from that table, with D and trimming inferred from the DNA. The sample contains 130,000 to 150,000 clones, around 80% of which appear only once. The CDR3 spans 15 residues. V trimming: 6 bases; J trimming: 1 base; junction bases outside the gene matches: 6. CDR1 is SNHLY, CDR2 FYNNEI, per germline.

The sequence came from a human donor in a cohort sampled during active COVID-19. The chain combines TRBV2 with TRBJ2-5; TRBD1 aligns across 9 bases. Sequenced sample: peripheral blood. CDR3 DNA sequence: TGTGCCAGCAGATTGGACAGGGGACCCCAAGAGACCCAGTACTTC. Encoded protein: CASRLDRGPQETQYF.